This is a list of T cell receptor beta chains from one sample in a study of cytomegalovirus exposure and HLA in healthy donors. Only in-frame clones appear in the TCRdb table, and some are missing; sequencing was by immunoSEQ multiplex PCR. The profile shows over 95,000 clones, about 75% of them singletons. The sample was PBMCs. These receptors came from a woman aged 40 to 50 in good health and CMV-seropositive. Each CDR3 is given without its conserved first and last residue.

V gene | CDR3 protein
TRBV4-1 | ASSQAGTSSYEQY
TRBV28 | ASSLWGQGKETQY
TRBV6-1 | ASSGQNNQPQH
TRBV27 | ASSLSQATGNTIY
TRBV19 | ASSTRGQGNQPQH
TRBV5-1 | ASSPSPRGRGYT
TRBV5-1 | ASSTQGSYNEQF
TRBV29-1 | SVEDLETSLETQY
TRBV19 | ASNLEPQGDTEKLF
TRBV15 | ATSGEQGAGNQPQH
TRBV18 | ASSQGQGNEKLF
TRBV9 | ASSVVPPRGGQVLSSGNTIY
TRBV29-1 | SSGGGGTEAF
TRBV15 | ATSRVVPGQETQY
TRBV25-1 | ASSVQGAKEQY
TRBV4-1 | ASSQDPVANTGELF
TRBV5-1 | ASILGGDRAWSYEQY
TRBV4-1 | ASSQPLVSNSRDEQF
TRBV5-4 | ASSFFQTGNYGYT
TRBV6-1 | ASSGGLSSYNEQF
TRBV2 | ASSEFAWTEYNEQF
TRBV4-1 | ASSHLTGGAGNTEAF
TRBV6-5 | ASKQGGLADGYT
TRBV6-5 | ASRRAGFNEKLF